Listed below are T cell receptor beta chains from one sample, sequenced in a study of blood T cell repertoires in COVID-19. Method: immunoSEQ multiplex PCR; TCRdb's copy keeps in-frame clones and lacks some. The sample has 100,000 to 150,000 clones, more than 75% seen once. The source material was peripheral blood. These receptors all stem from an older woman with COVID-19, enrolled during active disease. CDR3s include the opening cysteine and the closing phenylalanine or tryptophan. A D gene is named only where the DNA matches it firmly. Size is stated for part of the rows, as once, few or many counts, or as a class when the clone is expanded.

TRBJ1-6,few,TRBV5-6,-,CASSLGTSASSPLHF,TGTGCCAGCAGCTTGGGTACGTCAGCGAGTTCACCCCTCCACTTT
TRBJ1-1,-,TRBV11-1,TRBD1,CASSWTGLNTEAFF,TGTGCCAGCAGCTGGACAGGGTTGAACACTGAAGCTTTCTTT
TRBJ1-1,-,TRBV28,-,CASSQSGVWTEAFF,TGTGCCAGCAGTCAGTCGGGGGTCTGGACTGAAGCTTTCTTT
TRBJ2-1,few,TRBV15,TRBD1,CATSRGTGDNEQFF,TGTGCCACCAGCAGGGGGACAGGTGACAATGAGCAGTTCTTC
TRBJ2-2,-,TRBV19,TRBD1,CASNVGTANTGELFF,TGTGCCAGTAACGTCGGGACAGCGAACACCGGGGAGCTGTTTTTT
TRBJ2-1,-,TRBV5-5,TRBD1,CASSFEGQGNYNEQFF,TGTGCCAGCAGCTTCGAGGGACAGGGGAATTACAATGAGCAGTTCTTC
TRBJ2-7,-,TRBV2,TRBD1,CASSDRGRDSYEQYF,TGTGCCAGCAGCGACAGGGGGCGCGATAGCTACGAGCAGTACTTC
TRBJ1-2,-,TRBV19,TRBD1,CASSTRQGSSPHNGYTF,TGTGCCAGTAGTACGCGACAGGGGTCCAGTCCTCATAATGGCTACACCTTC
TRBJ2-2,once,TRBV2,TRBD1,CASNRAGGTGELFF,TGTGCCAGCAATCGGGCAGGGGGTACCGGGGAGCTGTTTTTT
TRBJ1-6,once,TRBV6-6,-,CASSYPTTGLNSPLHF,TGTGCCAGCAGTTACCCGACGACGGGTCTAAATTCACCCCTCCACTTT
TRBJ2-7,-,TRBV2,TRBD1,CASSAPGTGGTEQYF,TGTGCCAGCAGTGCCCCCGGGACAGGGGGCACCGAGCAGTACTTC